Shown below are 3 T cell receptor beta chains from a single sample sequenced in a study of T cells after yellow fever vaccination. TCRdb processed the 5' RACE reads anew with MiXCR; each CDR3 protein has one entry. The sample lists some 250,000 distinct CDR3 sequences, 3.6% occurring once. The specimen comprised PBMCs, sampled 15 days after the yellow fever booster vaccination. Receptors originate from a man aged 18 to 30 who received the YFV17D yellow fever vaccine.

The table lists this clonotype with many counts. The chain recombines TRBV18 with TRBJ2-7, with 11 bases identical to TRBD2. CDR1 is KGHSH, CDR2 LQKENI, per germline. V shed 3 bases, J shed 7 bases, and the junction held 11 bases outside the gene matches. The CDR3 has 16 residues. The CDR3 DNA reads TGTGCCAGCTCACCCCTAGCTAGCGGGGGGACGGGTGAGCAGTACTTC. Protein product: CASSPLASGGTGEQYF.

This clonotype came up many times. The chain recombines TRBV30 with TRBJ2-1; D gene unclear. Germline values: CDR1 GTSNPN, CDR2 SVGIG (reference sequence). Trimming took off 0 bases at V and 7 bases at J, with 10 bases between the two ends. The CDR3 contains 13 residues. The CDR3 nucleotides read TGTGCCTGGAGTGTACGTTGGGGTAATGAGCAGTTCTTC. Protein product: CAWSVRWGNEQFF.

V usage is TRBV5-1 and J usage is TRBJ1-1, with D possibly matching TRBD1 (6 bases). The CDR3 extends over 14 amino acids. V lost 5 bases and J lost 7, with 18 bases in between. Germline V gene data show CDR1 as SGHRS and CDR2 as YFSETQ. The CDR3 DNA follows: TGCGCCAGCAGGCGGGACGTAGGGGGTTATGAAGCTTTCTTT. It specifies CASRRDVGGYEAFF. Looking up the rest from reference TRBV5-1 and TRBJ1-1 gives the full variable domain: KAGVTQTPRYLIKTRGQQVTLSCSPISGHRSVSWYQQTPGQGLQFLFEYFSETQRNKGNFPGRFSGRQFSNSRSEMNVSTLELGDSALYLCASRRDVGGYEAFFGQGTRLTVV.